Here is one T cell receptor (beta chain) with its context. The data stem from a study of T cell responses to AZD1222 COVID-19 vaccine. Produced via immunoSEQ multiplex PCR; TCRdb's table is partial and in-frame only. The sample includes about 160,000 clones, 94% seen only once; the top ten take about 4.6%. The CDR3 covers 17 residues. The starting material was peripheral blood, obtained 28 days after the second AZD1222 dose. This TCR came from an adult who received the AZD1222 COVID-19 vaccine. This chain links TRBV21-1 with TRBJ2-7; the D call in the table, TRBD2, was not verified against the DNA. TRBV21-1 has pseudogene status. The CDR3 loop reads CASSTSPRLAGPYEQYF. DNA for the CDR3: TGTGCCAGCAGCACCAGCCCGAGACTAGCTGGTCCCTACGAGCAGTACTTC.